A single T cell receptor beta chain is shown here with its context. This entry belongs to a study of blood T cell repertoires in COVID-19. At the level of the study: Whether acute or convalescent, the COVID-19 samples came from the United States, Italy and Spain.

In the source study's methods: Reference gene primers were amplified, and this amplification served to estimate nucleated cell counts. Repertoires were generated with immunoSEQ multiplex PCR, while TCRdb's copy carries only in-frame clones and drops some. That table is the source of V, J and clone size, and D and trimming were worked out from the DNA. This table has 70,000 to 95,000 clones, about 92% appearing once. The CDR3 totals 15 residues. The V gene end was trimmed by 0 bases and the J gene end by 1 base; junction bases not matched to a gene: 4. Germline V lookup: CDR1 SGHDT, CDR2 YYEEEE. Source material: peripheral blood. The V and J genes are TRBV5-6 and TRBJ2-7, with TRBD2 identical over 7 bases. The sequence came from a man aged 50-59 years with acute or convalescent COVID-19. DNA for the CDR3: TGTGCCAGCAGCTTGGGTGGGACTATTTCCTACGAGCAGTACTTC. Amino acids: CASSLGGTISYEQYF.